A selection of T cell receptor beta chains follows, all from one sample in a study of blood T cell repertoires in COVID-19. Data came from immunoSEQ multiplex PCR; TCRdb stores just in-frame clones and leaves some out. The table records roughly 150,000 clones, around nine tenths of them present only once. What was sequenced was peripheral blood. These receptors all stem from a man aged 45-65 years who had recovered from COVID-19. Each CDR3 is given with its conserved first and last residue. The D gene is left open where the match is weak.

V gene: TRBV6-2/TRBV6-3
J gene: TRBJ2-6
D gene: TRBD2
CDR3 DNA: TGTGCCAGCAGTTACGCTAGCGGGGCTCCCTCCTCTGGGGCCAACGTCCTGACTTTC
CDR3 protein: CASSYASGAPSSGANVLTF

V gene: TRBV5-4
J gene: TRBJ1-1
D gene: TRBD1
CDR3 DNA: TGTGCCAGCAGCTTGGCACAGGGGAAAACTGAAGCTTTCTTT
CDR3 protein: CASSLAQGKTEAFF

V gene: TRBV9
J gene: TRBJ2-3
D gene: TRBD1
CDR3 DNA: TGTGCCAGCAGCGTAACAGGGGACATCACAGATACGCAGTATTTT
CDR3 protein: CASSVTGDITDTQYF

V gene: TRBV10-3
J gene: TRBJ2-1
D gene: TRBD2
CDR3 DNA: TGTGCCATCAGCCCGACTAGCGGCCTGGGCGAGCAGTTCTTC
CDR3 protein: CAISPTSGLGEQFF

V gene: TRBV5-4
J gene: TRBJ1-3
D gene: NA
CDR3 DNA: TGTGCCAGCAGCTTGGACAGGGTGAACACCATATATTTT
CDR3 protein: CASSLDRVNTIYF

V gene: TRBV10-3
J gene: TRBJ2-1
D gene: NA
CDR3 DNA: TGTGCCATCAGTGAGTTGGAGAGGTTCTTC
CDR3 protein: CAISELERFF

V gene: TRBV6-2/TRBV6-3
J gene: TRBJ2-5
D gene: NA
CDR3 DNA: TGTGCCAGCAGTTTGGGGGGAGTGGAAGAGACCCAGTACTTC
CDR3 protein: CASSLGGVEETQYF

V gene: TRBV5-1
J gene: TRBJ2-3
D gene: TRBD1
CDR3 DNA: TGCGCCAGCAGCGCGGGACAGGGGGCTGAAGATACGCAGTATTTT
CDR3 protein: CASSAGQGAEDTQYF

V gene: TRBV10-1
J gene: TRBJ1-1
D gene: NA
CDR3 DNA: TGCGCCAGCAAGGGGCGGTTTAACAAAAGCCATGAAGCTTTCTTT
CDR3 protein: CASKGRFNKSHEAFF

V gene: TRBV20-1
J gene: TRBJ1-1
D gene: NA
CDR3 DNA: TGCAGTGTCGCCAGGGCCACTGAAGCTTTCTTT
CDR3 protein: CSVARATEAFF

V gene: TRBV4-2
J gene: TRBJ2-1
D gene: TRBD2
CDR3 DNA: TGTGCCAGCAGCCAAGATCCGGGGGGAAGCTCCTACAATGAGCAGTTCTTC
CDR3 protein: CASSQDPGGSSYNEQFF